This T cell receptor beta chain was profiled in a study of blood T cells in healthy people across ages. Primers used in a second PCR of roughly 6 to 12 cycles were a sample-barcoded 5' primer and a J-beta primer mix. TCRdb redid the calling of the 5' RACE reads with MiXCR, one entry per CDR3 protein. The table shows roughly 730,000 distinct CDR3 sequences, with more than 50% occurring only once. The source material was blood. This TCR was sampled from a man between 35 and 55 years old in good health.

The CDR3 region is CASSYSTGEVETQYF. DNA of the CDR3: TGTGCCAGCAGTTACTCGACAGGGGAGGTAGAGACCCAGTACTTC. J is TRBJ2-5 and V is TRBV6-2 or TRBV6-3; the match to TRBD1 covers 8 bases. The V gene end was trimmed by 0 bases and the J gene end by 4 bases; junction bases not matched to a gene: 4. This CDR3 is built from 15 residues. Germline CDR1 reads MNHEY; CDR2 reads SVGEGT.